A selection of T cell receptor beta chains follows, all from one sample in a study of blood T cells in healthy people across ages. TCRdb re-analysed the 5' RACE reads in MiXCR, keeping a single row per CDR3 protein. The sample lists over 600,000 distinct CDR3 sequences; about 43% were seen once. What was sequenced was blood. The receptor source for this set is an elderly man in good health. CDR3s include the opening cysteine and the closing phenylalanine or tryptophan. For some rows the clone size is stated as once, few or many, or as a class when expanded; others skip it.

j_call: TRBJ2-1
v_call: TRBV29-1
clone_size: few
cdr3_aa: CSGQRELNNEQFF

j_call: TRBJ2-7
v_call: TRBV5-1
clone_size: few
cdr3_aa: CASSLDGTSGYEQYF

j_call: TRBJ2-3
v_call: TRBV5-1
clone_size: few
cdr3_aa: CASSLEWSTDTQYF

j_call: TRBJ2-3
v_call: TRBV7-2
clone_size: few
cdr3_aa: CASSFLAGSTDTQYF

j_call: TRBJ1-2
v_call: TRBV4-2
clone_size: few
cdr3_aa: CASSQERYYGYTF

j_call: TRBJ1-4
v_call: TRBV4-1
clone_size: NA
cdr3_aa: CASSQDGGRTNEKLFF

j_call: TRBJ2-6
v_call: TRBV11-2
clone_size: NA
cdr3_aa: CASSFTGTSSGANVLTF

j_call: TRBJ2-6
v_call: TRBV4-2
clone_size: NA
cdr3_aa: CASSAADSTAGANVLTF

j_call: TRBJ1-1
v_call: TRBV29-1
clone_size: NA
cdr3_aa: CSVETGQNTEAFF

j_call: TRBJ2-5
v_call: TRBV5-1
clone_size: NA
cdr3_aa: CASSLDRLVQETQYF

j_call: TRBJ2-7
v_call: TRBV10-1
clone_size: NA
cdr3_aa: CASGTGPYEQYF

j_call: TRBJ2-1
v_call: TRBV20-1
clone_size: NA
cdr3_aa: CSARAEGPGTYNEQFF

j_call: TRBJ1-2
v_call: TRBV20-1
clone_size: NA
cdr3_aa: CSASAEGPGYGYTF

j_call: TRBJ2-3
v_call: TRBV20-1
clone_size: NA
cdr3_aa: CSAGTGVDTQYF

j_call: NA
v_call: TRBV11-2
clone_size: NA
cdr3_aa: CASDKRSSYNEQYF

j_call: TRBJ2-7
v_call: TRBV29-1
clone_size: many
cdr3_aa: CSVGTSVGYEQYF

j_call: TRBJ1-2
v_call: TRBV5-1
clone_size: few
cdr3_aa: CASSLVTASYPYGYTF

j_call: TRBJ2-7
v_call: TRBV6-2/TRBV6-3
clone_size: many
cdr3_aa: CASSRPGPTAEQYF

j_call: TRBJ2-3
v_call: TRBV28
clone_size: few
cdr3_aa: CASSSQLPGQADTQYF

j_call: TRBJ1-2
v_call: TRBV7-2
clone_size: few
cdr3_aa: CASSKYRGGYTF

j_call: TRBJ1-4
v_call: TRBV5-1
clone_size: NA
cdr3_aa: CASSRLQGLNEKLFF

j_call: TRBJ2-5
v_call: TRBV7-2
clone_size: many
cdr3_aa: CASSLAIAGNQETQYF

j_call: TRBJ2-3
v_call: TRBV6-1
clone_size: NA
cdr3_aa: CASRTTGTNTDTQYF

j_call: TRBJ2-3
v_call: TRBV4-3
clone_size: NA
cdr3_aa: CASSLGTGELTDTQYF

j_call: TRBJ2-7
v_call: TRBV4-1
clone_size: NA
cdr3_aa: CASSQDSGTGYASGSYEQYF

j_call: TRBJ2-3
v_call: TRBV15
clone_size: NA
cdr3_aa: CATSQREGTDTQYF

j_call: TRBJ2-7
v_call: TRBV12-3/TRBV12-4
clone_size: few
cdr3_aa: CASRNDRQHYEQYF

j_call: TRBJ2-3
v_call: TRBV10-3
clone_size: NA
cdr3_aa: CAISVLAGGPDTQYF

j_call: TRBJ2-5
v_call: TRBV5-1
clone_size: few
cdr3_aa: CASSKHGDLETQYF

j_call: TRBJ1-2
v_call: TRBV6-6
clone_size: few
cdr3_aa: CASSYSRGDPYGYTF

j_call: TRBJ2-1
v_call: TRBV27
clone_size: NA
cdr3_aa: CASRRLAARENEQFF

j_call: TRBJ1-1
v_call: TRBV29-1
clone_size: NA
cdr3_aa: CCVEEGGVSTEAFF

j_call: TRBJ2-7
v_call: TRBV5-1
clone_size: few
cdr3_aa: CASSLAWTYEQYF

j_call: TRBJ2-2
v_call: TRBV11-2
clone_size: NA
cdr3_aa: CASSLVPQREGRELFF

j_call: TRBJ1-2
v_call: TRBV12-3/TRBV12-4
clone_size: few
cdr3_aa: CASSKTGTGYNYGYTF

j_call: TRBJ2-1
v_call: TRBV29-1
clone_size: many
cdr3_aa: CSVTGGNEQFF

j_call: TRBJ1-1
v_call: TRBV14
clone_size: few
cdr3_aa: CASSQAGQIRNTEAFF

j_call: TRBJ2-7
v_call: TRBV20-1
clone_size: NA
cdr3_aa: CSARATGQRENYEQYF

j_call: TRBJ1-1
v_call: TRBV10-3
clone_size: few
cdr3_aa: CAISESPGSGTEAFF

j_call: TRBJ1-4
v_call: TRBV14
clone_size: NA
cdr3_aa: CASSRADAEKLFF

j_call: TRBJ2-1
v_call: TRBV7-6
clone_size: many
cdr3_aa: CASSLDGVDEQFF

j_call: TRBJ2-1
v_call: TRBV7-2
clone_size: few
cdr3_aa: CASSLPTYEQFF

j_call: TRBJ2-7
v_call: TRBV7-9
clone_size: NA
cdr3_aa: CASSLEPGQEQYF

j_call: TRBJ2-5
v_call: TRBV20-1
clone_size: many
cdr3_aa: CSAKKTSGGVGETQYF

j_call: TRBJ2-1
v_call: TRBV9
clone_size: few
cdr3_aa: CASGPRAGDTYNEQFF

j_call: TRBJ2-1
v_call: TRBV24-1
clone_size: NA
cdr3_aa: CATSDQTGTGSQSSYNEQFF

j_call: TRBJ1-5
v_call: TRBV20-1
clone_size: NA
cdr3_aa: CSASGGQGSNQPQHF

j_call: TRBJ2-7
v_call: TRBV27
clone_size: NA
cdr3_aa: CASSHRQGSTYEQYF

j_call: TRBJ1-1
v_call: TRBV28
clone_size: NA
cdr3_aa: CAILTGLNTEAFF

j_call: TRBJ1-4
v_call: TRBV4-1
clone_size: few
cdr3_aa: CASSQTRDSNEKLFF

j_call: TRBJ2-5
v_call: TRBV28
clone_size: NA
cdr3_aa: CASSVNSEETQYF

j_call: TRBJ2-5
v_call: TRBV5-1
clone_size: few
cdr3_aa: CASTTTVGGGETQYF

j_call: TRBJ2-3
v_call: TRBV4-3
clone_size: NA
cdr3_aa: CASSLRDRASTDTQYF

j_call: TRBJ2-1
v_call: TRBV7-2
clone_size: few
cdr3_aa: CASSNPGPLAEQFF

j_call: TRBJ1-5
v_call: TRBV10-3
clone_size: NA
cdr3_aa: CAIRGDEGNQPQHF